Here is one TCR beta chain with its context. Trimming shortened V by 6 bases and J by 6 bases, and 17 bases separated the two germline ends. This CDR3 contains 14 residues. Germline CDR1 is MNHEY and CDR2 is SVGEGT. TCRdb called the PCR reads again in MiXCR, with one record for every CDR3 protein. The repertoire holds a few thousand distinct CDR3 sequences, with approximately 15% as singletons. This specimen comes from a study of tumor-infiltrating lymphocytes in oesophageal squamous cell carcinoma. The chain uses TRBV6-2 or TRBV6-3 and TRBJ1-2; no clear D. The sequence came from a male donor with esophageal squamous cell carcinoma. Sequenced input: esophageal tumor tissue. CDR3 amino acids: CASRMDRLNDGYTF. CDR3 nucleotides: TGTGCCAGCAGGATGGACCGGCTAAACGATGGCTACACCTTC.